Listed here are 32 T cell receptor beta chains from one sample, sequenced in a study of T cells in Graves' hyperthyroidism and ophthalmopathy. The CDR3 regions of TCR beta were amplified from RNA transcripts. The TCR CDR3 first-round RT-PCR relied on the HTBI primer set. From the multiplex PCR reads, TCRdb called clonotypes with MiXCR, one entry per CDR3 protein. The table lists about 350,000 distinct CDR3 sequences, 11% to 15% of them singletons, with 20% to 25% in the top ten. The sequenced sample was blood. These receptors were obtained from a woman younger than 45 with Graves' hyperthyroidism.

This clonotype was seen at least ten times. This chain joins TRBV20-1 and TRBJ1-4; 7 bases agree with TRBD1. The CDR3 length is 12 residues. The J segment lost 8 bases and the V segment lost 5 bases, leaving 5 bases of the junction unmatched. Per the germline V gene, CDR1 is DFQATT and CDR2 is SNEGSKA (reference sequence). CDR3 region: CSAGDRGEKLFF. The CDR3 region has the DNA TGCAGTGCTGGGGACAGAGGGGAAAAACTGTTTTTT.

V is TRBV9 and J is TRBJ1-1; possibly TRBD1 for D (5 bases). V dropped 3 bases and J dropped 1 base, with 10 bases sitting between them. Germline V CDR1 and CDR2: SGDLS, YYNGEE. The CDR3 sequence is 14 residues long. The CDR3 region has the DNA TGTGCCAGCAGCGATTCGAGGGGGAACACTGAAGCTTTCTTT. Amino acids: CASSDSRGNTEAFF. Drawing the rest from reference TRBV9 and TRBJ1-1, the complete variable domain is DSGVTQTPKHLITATGQRVTLRCSPRSGDLSVYWYQQSLDQGLQFLIQYYNGEERAKGNILERFSAQQFPDLHSELNLSSLELGDSALYFCASSDSRGNTEAFFGQGTRLTVV.

The V gene is TRBV20-1, the J gene TRBJ1-1; D remains unclear. CDR1 is DFQATT, CDR2 SNEGSKA, per germline (reference sequence). The CDR3 has 13 residues. The ends were cut back, 4 bases at V and 0 bases at J, with 9 bases in the middle. This CDR3 is CSANDGLNTEAFF. CDR3 DNA sequence: TGCAGTGCTAACGACGGTCTGAACACTGAAGCTTTCTTT.

This clonotype showed up many times. The genes are TRBV27 and TRBJ1-3; D remains unclear. Germline V gene data show CDR1 as MNHEY and CDR2 as SMNVEV (reference sequence). Trimming removed 8 bases from V and 2 bases from J, with 13 bases in between. The CDR3 has 14 amino acids. The CDR3, as DNA: TGTGCCAGCGGAGGGAATTCGGCTGGAAACACCATATATTTT. Translating it yields CASGGNSAGNTIYF.

This clonotype has ten or more counts. The chain carries TRBV20-1 and TRBJ2-7; 7 bases are shared with TRBD2. Germline CDR1 and CDR2: DFQATT and SNEGSKA (reference sequence). The CDR3 loop spans 15 amino acids. After removal of 1 base from V and 1 base from J, the junction contained 7 bases not matched to a gene. In nucleotides, the CDR3 is TGCAGTGCTAGAGGGGACTACGGTGGATCCTACGAGCAGTACTTC. Translated, it gives CSARGDYGGSYEQYF.

The rearrangement joins TRBV20-1 to TRBJ1-5; D is ambiguous. The CDR3 contains 15 residues. Trimming cost V 3 bases and J 3 bases, with 15 bases left between them. Germline CDR1 is DFQATT and CDR2 is SNEGSKA (reference sequence). The CDR3 protein is CSARAHPRNNQPQHF. The CDR3 DNA is TGCAGTGCTAGGGCCCATCCAAGGAACAATCAGCCCCAGCATTTT.

In its sample, this clonotype was seen a few times. V gene TRBV28 combines with J gene TRBJ1-5; 9 bases agree with TRBD1. V was clipped by 1 base and J by 0 bases; unmatched bases: 13. From germline, CDR1 is MDHEN and CDR2 SYDVKM. The CDR3 contains 20 residues. The CDR3 DNA is TGTGCCAGCAGTTTATTATGGGGGACCTTGACAGGGGGTAGCAATCAGCCCCAGCATTTT. This gives the protein CASSLLWGTLTGGSNQPQHF.

This chain joins TRBV5-1 and TRBJ2-7, with 7 bases lining up with TRBD1. CDR1 SGHRS and CDR2 YFSETQ come from the germline V gene. The CDR3 sequence is 15 residues long. V lost 0 bases to trimming and J lost 5 bases; unmatched junction nucleotides: 8. The CDR3, as DNA: TGCGCCAGCAGCTTGGTAGCCAGGGGGTTAAACGAGCAGTACTTC. Encoded protein: CASSLVARGLNEQYF.

This clonotype was counted only a few times. V gene TRBV9 combines with J gene TRBJ2-1; a weak D match, TRBD2 (6 bases). Germline CDR1 and CDR2: SGDLS and YYNGEE. The CDR3 contains 13 residues. The ends were cut back, 2 bases at V and 7 bases at J, with 10 bases in the middle. Written as DNA, the CDR3 is TGTGCCAGCAGCGTCGCTAGCGTTAATGAGCAGTTCTTC. The encoded protein is CASSVASVNEQFF.

V gene TRBV12-3 or TRBV12-4 combines with J gene TRBJ2-1; maybe TRBD2 (6 bases). The germline V and J ends were trimmed by 6 bases and 9 bases, with 15 bases remaining between them. This CDR3 is built from 13 residues. The CDR3 nucleotides are TGTGCCAGCAGGGAGGGAGACGGGGGTGAGCAGTTCTTC. Its translation is CASREGDGGEQFF.

The V gene is TRBV6-2 or TRBV6-3, the J gene TRBJ2-7, with D uncertain. The V gene's germline CDR1 is MNHEY and CDR2 SVGEGT. The V gene lost 6 bases and the J gene lost 0 bases, with 9 bases spanning the gap. The CDR3 has 13 residues. The CDR3 coding sequence is TGTGCCAGCAGAGACACGGGCTCCTACGAGCAGTACTTC. Translation: CASRDTGSYEQYF.

This clonotype was recorded many times. The CDR3 spells CASQGVSTEAFF. CDR3 bases: TGTGCCAGTCAGGGGGTGAGCACTGAAGCTTTCTTT. This chain uses TRBV11-3 with TRBJ1-1; 7 nucleotides match TRBD1. Trimming removed 9 bases from V and 4 bases from J; junction bases left unmatched: 5. The CDR3 runs 12 residues. CDR1 and CDR2 (germline): SGHNT, YENEEA.

This clonotype was picked up many times. V usage is TRBV5-1 and J usage is TRBJ2-7; D unclear. Trimming pared 4 bases from V and 0 bases from J, leaving 8 bases between. The length of the CDR3 is 13 residues. The germline CDR1 and CDR2 sequences are SGHRS and YFSETQ. The CDR3 protein is CASSAESSYEQYF. The CDR3 nucleotides read TGCGCCAGCAGCGCGGAAAGCTCCTACGAGCAGTACTTC.

At least ten counts were recorded for this clonotype. V and J are TRBV19 and TRBJ1-1; the D is unclear. Trimming cost V 3 bases and J 5 bases, with 16 bases left between them. Germline CDR1 reads LNHDA; CDR2 reads SQIVND (reference sequence). The CDR3 loop spans 15 amino acids. CDR3 in DNA: TGTGCCAGTAGTATTAGTAGGGCAGGAGGGACTGAAGCTTTCTTT. It yields the protein CASSISRAGGTEAFF.

This clonotype was seen ten or more times. Written as DNA, the CDR3 is TGTGCCACTGTACCATCAAGTAGAGTGGAGACCCAGTACTTC. This gives the protein CATVPSSRVETQYF. V and J are TRBV28 and TRBJ2-5, with D unclear. CDR3 length equals 14 residues. Germline CDR1 and CDR2: MDHEN and SYDVKM. V lost 10 bases to trimming and J lost 5 bases, with 20 bases between them.

The chain joins TRBV4-2 to TRBJ2-5; D gene unclear. Germline V CDR1 and CDR2: LGHNA, YNFKEQ. The CDR3 has 15 residues. Trimming took off 0 bases at V and 2 bases at J, with 10 bases between the two ends. DNA for the CDR3: TGTGCCAGCAGCCAAGATTGGACCGATCAAGAGACCCAGTACTTC. Its translation is CASSQDWTDQETQYF.

This sequence joins TRBV7-3 and TRBJ2-3, with D possibly being TRBD1 or TRBD2 (6 bases each). This CDR3 spans 15 amino acids. V was shortened by 5 bases and J by 1 base, with 13 bases between the two germline ends. CDR1 SGHTA and CDR2 FQGTGA come from the germline V gene. CDR3 sequence reads: CASSPTGGGTDTQYF. Here the CDR3 DNA reads TGTGCCAGCAGCCCCACCGGGGGCGGCACAGATACGCAGTATTTT. Filled out from reference TRBV7-3 and TRBJ2-3, the complete variable domain reads GAGVSQTPSNKVTEKGKYVELRCDPISGHTALYWYRQSLGQGPEFLIYFQGTGAADDSGLPNDRFFAVRPEGSVSTLKIQRTERGDSAVYLCASSPTGGGTDTQYFGPGTRLTVL.

This clonotype has ten or more counts. The V and J genes are TRBV28 and TRBJ2-3; 8 bases agree with TRBD2. The V segment lost 3 bases and the J segment 0 bases; nucleotides outside the gene matches: 2. The CDR3 has 15 residues. Germline V gene data show CDR1 as MDHEN and CDR2 as SYDVKM. CDR3 DNA: TGTGCCAGCAGTTTCCTAGCGGGCAGCACAGATACGCAGTATTTT. This codes for CASSFLAGSTDTQYF.

The gene calls are TRBV9 and TRBJ2-2, with D perhaps TRBD1 (6 bases). There are 15 residues in the CDR3. Trimming pared 0 bases from V and 2 bases from J, leaving 8 bases between. In germline, CDR1 is SGDLS, CDR2 YYNGEE. The DNA for the CDR3 is TGTGCCAGCAGCGTAGGACAGGCTAACACCGGGGAGCTGTTTTTT. Translation gives CASSVGQANTGELFF.

This clonotype came up many times. The V and J genes are TRBV28 and TRBJ1-5, with unresolved D. Trimming pared 5 bases from V and 1 base from J, leaving 12 bases between. The CDR3 extends over 15 amino acids. The germline V gene has CDR1 MDHEN and CDR2 SYDVKM. The CDR3 sequence: CASSNSGSSNQPQHF. In DNA form, the CDR3 reads TGTGCCAGCAGTAATTCAGGATCGAGCAATCAGCCCCAGCATTTT.

The genes are TRBV10-3 and TRBJ2-2, with TRBD2 identical over 10 bases. Germline V gene data show CDR1 as ENHRY and CDR2 as SYGVKD. V trimming: 5 bases; J trimming: 6 bases; junction bases outside the gene matches: 6. This CDR3 comprises 15 residues. CDR3 region: CAISYLAGVSGELFF. CDR3 sequence (DNA): TGTGCCATCAGTTATCTAGCGGGAGTTTCCGGGGAGCTGTTTTTT.

This clonotype was detected ten times or more. V usage is TRBV15 and J usage is TRBJ2-7; D may be TRBD1 (6 bases). The V gene lost 3 bases and the J gene lost 3 bases, with 12 bases spanning the gap. This CDR3 spans 14 amino acids. CDR1 and CDR2 (germline): LNHNV, YYDKDF (reference sequence). This CDR3 is CATSRTGLNYEQYF. In DNA, the CDR3 is TGTGCCACCAGCAGGACAGGCCTCAACTACGAGCAGTACTTC.

This clonotype was recorded at least ten times. The V and J genes are TRBV6-1 and TRBJ2-7; 8 nucleotides align to TRBD1. This CDR3 is 14 amino acids long. V gave up 5 bases and J gave up 3 bases; unmatched junction bases: 6. CDR1 MNHNS and CDR2 SASEGT come from the germline V gene. CDR3 region: CASSLGQAFYEQYF. The CDR3 nucleotides read TGTGCCAGCAGTTTGGGACAGGCTTTCTACGAGCAGTACTTC.

The chain carries TRBV9 and TRBJ1-3, with D perhaps matching TRBD1 (5 bases). CDR3 length: 16 amino acids. Trimming removed 2 bases at V and 7 bases at J, with 19 bases between. Looked up from germline, CDR1 is SGDLS and CDR2 is YYNGEE. In DNA, the CDR3 is TGTGCCAGCAGCGTGGTAGGGACTGCGACGCGGAACACCATATATTTT. This sequence encodes CASSVVGTATRNTIYF. Supplemented by reference TRBV9 and TRBJ1-3, the full variable domain reads DSGVTQTPKHLITATGQRVTLRCSPRSGDLSVYWYQQSLDQGLQFLIQYYNGEERAKGNILERFSAQQFPDLHSELNLSSLELGDSALYFCASSVVGTATRNTIYFGEGSWLTVV.

V gene TRBV7-3 combines with J gene TRBJ2-2; 8 nucleotides match TRBD2. The CDR3 length is 18 residues. Unmatched junction bases numbered 14, after V lost 1 base and J lost 7 bases. Germline V gene data show CDR1 as SGHTA and CDR2 as FQGTGA. CDR3 in amino acids: CASSLMAHGRADGGELFF. CDR3 in DNA: TGTGCCAGCAGCTTAATGGCCCACGGGAGGGCCGATGGCGGGGAGCTGTTTTTT.

The table lists this clonotype with many counts. The CDR3: CASGTQLTYEQYF. The CDR3 DNA is TGTGCCAGTGGAACACAGCTTACCTACGAGCAGTACTTC. The chain recombines TRBV2 with TRBJ2-7; unclear D gene. The CDR3 sequence is 13 residues long. The V and J ends lost 9 bases and 2 bases respectively, with 14 bases between them. Germline CDR1 and CDR2: SNHLY and FYNNEI.

This clonotype has at least ten counts. This sequence joins TRBV6-1 and TRBJ1-1; D remains unclear. Trimming pared 8 bases from V and 0 bases from J, leaving 10 bases between. This CDR3 comprises 13 residues. From germline, CDR1 is MNHNS and CDR2 SASEGT. CDR3 sequence reads: CASLYVVNTEAFF. In nucleotides, the CDR3 is TGTGCCAGCCTCTATGTAGTGAACACTGAAGCTTTCTTT.

The chain recombines TRBV28 with TRBJ2-5; D call uncertain. With 6 bases removed from V and 2 bases from J, the gap between germline ends came to 19 bases. This CDR3 has 16 amino acids. Looked up from germline, CDR1 is MDHEN and CDR2 is SYDVKM. DNA of the CDR3: TGTGCCAGCAGCCCCGTGGTCCACCCATGGCAAGAGACCCAGTACTTC. As protein: CASSPVVHPWQETQYF.

This chain's CDR3 is CASSPEPGDSNQPQHF. The DNA for the CDR3 is TGCGCCAGCAGCCCAGAACCAGGGGACAGCAATCAGCCCCAGCATTTT. The chain carries TRBV4-1 and TRBJ1-5; a weak D match, TRBD1 (6 bases). CDR3 size: 16 residues. The V end was cut by 4 bases, the J end by 1 base, with 14 bases between. Per germline, CDR1 MGHRA and CDR2 YSYEKL.

This clonotype has ten or more counts. V is TRBV28 and J is TRBJ1-3; D is uncertain. The V end was cut by 6 bases, the J end by 3 bases, with 18 bases between. This CDR3 is 16 amino acids long. Germline lookup yields CDR1 MDHEN and CDR2 SYDVKM. CDR3 sequence reads: CASSLSSGHRGNTIYF. CDR3 coding DNA: TGTGCCAGCAGCCTCAGTTCAGGTCATCGTGGAAACACCATATATTTT.

This clonotype was seen repeatedly, ten times or more. The CDR3: CASSELTTGMKTFF. CDR3 DNA sequence: TGTGCCAGCAGCGAACTTACGACGGGGATGAAAACTTTCTTT. The gene calls are TRBV3-1 and TRBJ1-1, with D hard to call. Trimming took 5 bases from V and 12 from J, leaving 22 bases between them. This CDR3 is built from 14 residues. The germline CDR1 and CDR2 sequences are LGHDT and YNNKEL (reference sequence).

This clonotype was detected a few times. The J gene is TRBJ2-7, the V gene TRBV11-2, with 7 positions matching TRBD2. Germline assignment: CDR1 SGHAT and CDR2 FQNNGV. This CDR3 is 18 amino acids long. J gave up 1 base and V 0 bases, and 12 bases lay outside the gene matches. As DNA, the CDR3 is TGTGCCAGCAGCTTAGATCAACAAGAGGGGAGGGGATCCTACGAGCAGTACTTC. Amino acid sequence: CASSLDQQEGRGSYEQYF.